The present TCR beta chain was sequenced within a study of blood T cell repertoires in COVID-19 (dated by TCRdb to 2018 to 2021). For context, the study as a whole: The collaborator samples originated in the United States, Italy and Spain and spanned the acute and convalescent phases of COVID-19. HLA class I and class II types, where available, came from metadata supplied by the sample provider rather than from assay-based typing. The material from the prospective study consisted of cDNA or gDNA derived from T cells, B-cell-depleted T cells, or PBMCs. The sample metadata nearly always contained a de-identified subject ID, COVID-19 status, age in years and sex. The samples were drawn from two sources: the first 160 participants of the ongoing ImmuneRACE study, and 1,254 subjects contributed by 6 global collaborators. The dataset comprised deeply sampled blood TCRbeta repertoires from subjects exposed to, actively infected with, or recovered from COVID-19. The repertoires were made available in a free public database intended to serve as a resource for research on the immune response to SARS-CoV-2.

V is reduced by 7 bases and J by 0 bases, leaving a spacing of 14 bases between them. Sequences SGHRS (CDR1) and YFSETQ (CDR2) are obtained from the germline V gene. From the cysteine up to the phenylalanine, the CDR3 has a length of 15 residues. Only the CDR3 DNA stays, 45 bases, in frame from base 1. Each collaborating institution followed its own protocols to collect whole blood in K2EDTA tubes. For TCRbeta analysis, collaborator samples were shipped as frozen whole blood, as isolated PBMCs, or as DNA extracted from either sample type. Concerning this clone itself: Its antigen is not yet known. The sample holds no much larger clone one base away, and base qualities are not on file.

Broader findings and caveats from the paper: Clinical and demographic metadata were provided uncurated, with the amount varying by source and participant.

TCRbeta CDR3 regions were amplified from genomic DNA using the immunoSEQ Assay, a bias-controlled multiplex PCR. Concerning the study's data processing: The number of nucleated cells in each sample was estimated by amplification of reference gene primers within the assay. To quantify the absolute abundance of each unique TCRbeta CDR3 rearrangement, sequence reads were collapsed and filtered. For each sample, productive Simpson clonality was calculated by taking the square root of Simpson's diversity index across productive rearrangements. TCRdb obtained this table from immuneACCESS and retained in-frame rearrangements with V and J assigned. These tables miss some clones; where compared with another copy, unresolved V genes account for less than half of the shortfall, and the remainder is unexplained. D and trimming come from the DNA, and the V and J calls and clone size come from that table. The sample table records more than 110,000 clones; about 77% of these occur just once. The top ten constitute about 8.4% of the sample.

Material: peripheral blood. The V and J segments used are TRBV5-1 and TRBJ1-3, with the D gene uncertain. The TCR comes from a woman in her forties or fifties with active or convalescent COVID-19. The CDR3 sequence is CASRRTSDSGNTIYF. In nucleotide form, the sequence is TGCGCCAGCCGAAGGACTTCGGACTCTGGAAACACCATATATTTT.